One T cell receptor beta chain is described in this entry. This sample was taken from a study of cytomegalovirus exposure and HLA in healthy donors. The PCR employed 60 Vbeta primers together with 13 Jbeta primers. TCRdb keeps only in-frame clones here, not all; method: immunoSEQ multiplex PCR. This sample carries over 150,000 clones, roughly 65% of them seen once, and the ten largest clones take just under 4.5%. Trimming took 6 bases from V and 6 from J; bases not matched to a gene: 7. CDR1 is MNHEY, CDR2 SVGAGI, per germline. The CDR3 is made up of 15 amino acids. The specimen sequenced was PBMCs. The receptor was isolated from a woman aged 18-35 years in good health and CMV-seropositive. This chain connects TRBV6-5 to TRBJ2-2, with TRBD1 identical over 10 bases. CDR3 sequence: CASSQDRGPSGELFF. CDR3 in DNA: TGTGCCAGCAGCCAAGACAGGGGGCCATCCGGGGAGCTGTTTTTT.